The 3 T cell receptor beta chains in this list originate from one sample, sequenced in a study of CD8 T cells in ankylosing spondylitis. TCRdb re-called the 5' RACE reads through MiXCR, storing one row per CDR3 protein. This table has 350,000 or so distinct CDR3 sequences, approximately 14% appearing once. The specimen sequenced was blood, either unsorted or a sorted T cell fraction (not recorded which). These receptors were collected from a male donor with ankylosing spondylitis or in good health (not recorded which).

Only a few counts were recorded for this clonotype. This rearrangement joins TRBV5-1 to TRBJ2-3, with D perhaps TRBD2 (6 bases). Trimming left V 3 bases short and J 4 bases short, with 9 bases between. Germline V gene sequence: CDR1 SGHRS, CDR2 YFSETQ. This CDR3 contains 13 residues. The CDR3 here is CASSSLAADTQYF. In DNA form, the CDR3 reads TGCGCCAGCAGCTCACTAGCCGCAGATACGCAGTATTTT. The entire variable domain, with the rest obtained from reference TRBV5-1 and TRBJ2-3, is as follows: KAGVTQTPRYLIKTRGQQVTLSCSPISGHRSVSWYQQTPGQGLQFLFEYFSETQRNKGNFPGRFSGRQFSNSRSEMNVSTLELGDSALYLCASSSLAADTQYFGPGTRLTVL.

This clonotype was detected only a few times. The rearrangement links TRBV7-9 to TRBJ1-4, with D maybe TRBD1 (5 bases). Germline CDR1 reads SEHNR; CDR2 reads FQNEAQ (reference sequence). The CDR3 runs 12 residues. The V gene lost 5 bases and the J gene lost 8 bases, with 9 bases spanning the gap. In nucleotides, the CDR3 is TGTGCCAGCAGCACTTGGGGGGAAAAACTGTTTTTT. It codes for CASSTWGEKLFF.

The chain joins TRBV5-1 to TRBJ2-5; 12 bases map to TRBD2. In germline, CDR1 is SGHRS, CDR2 YFSETQ. V lost 0 bases, J lost 3 bases, and 6 bases stayed unmatched. The CDR3 loop spans 17 amino acids. The CDR3 loop is CASSLGVGLAGKETQYF. The DNA of the CDR3 is TGCGCCAGCAGCTTGGGAGTCGGACTAGCGGGGAAAGAGACCCAGTACTTC.